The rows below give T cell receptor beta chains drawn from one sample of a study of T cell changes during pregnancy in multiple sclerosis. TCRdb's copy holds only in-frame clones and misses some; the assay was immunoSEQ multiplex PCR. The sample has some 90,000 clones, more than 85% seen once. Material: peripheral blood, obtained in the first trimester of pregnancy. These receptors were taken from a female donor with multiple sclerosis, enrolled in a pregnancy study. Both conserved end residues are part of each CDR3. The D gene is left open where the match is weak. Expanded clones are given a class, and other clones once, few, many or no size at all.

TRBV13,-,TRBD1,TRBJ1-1,CASSGGQGVRTEAFF,TGTGCCAGCAGCGGGGGACAGGGGGTGAGGACTGAAGCTTTCTTT
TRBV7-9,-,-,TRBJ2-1,CASSYQGWNEQFF,TGTGCCAGCAGCTATCAGGGGTGGAATGAGCAGTTCTTC
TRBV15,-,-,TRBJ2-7,CATSRAPHYEQYF,TGTGCCACCAGCAGGGCCCCTCACTACGAGCAGTACTTC
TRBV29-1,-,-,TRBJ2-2,CSVDRTNTGELFF,TGCAGCGTTGACAGGACGAACACCGGGGAGCTGTTTTTT
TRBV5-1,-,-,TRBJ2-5,CASSLVRDKSETQYF,TGCGCCAGCAGCTTGGTACGGGACAAATCAGAGACCCAGTACTTC
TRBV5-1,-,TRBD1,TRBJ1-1,CASSEHRGNTEAFF,TGCGCCAGCAGCGAACACAGGGGGAACACTGAAGCTTTCTTT
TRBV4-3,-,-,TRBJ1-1,CASSQDGSRNTEAFF,TGCGCCAGCAGCCAAGATGGCTCTCGGAACACTGAAGCTTTCTTT
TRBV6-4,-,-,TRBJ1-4,CASSDNTGEKLFF,TGTGCCAGCAGTGATAACACGGGGGAAAAACTGTTTTTT
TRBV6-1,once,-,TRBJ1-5,CASKPGTTSNQPQHF,TGTGCCAGCAAGCCCGGGACAACCAGCAATCAGCCCCAGCATTTT
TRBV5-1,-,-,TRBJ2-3,CASGQASNTDTQYF,TGCGCCAGCGGGCAGGCCAGTAACACAGATACGCAGTATTTT
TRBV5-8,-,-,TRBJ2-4,CASSKRGGKNIQYF,TGTGCCAGCAGCAAACGAGGTGGTAAAAACATTCAGTACTTC
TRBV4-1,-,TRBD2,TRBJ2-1,CASSQDPIAGGPYNEQFF,TGCGCCAGCAGCCAAGATCCAATAGCGGGAGGGCCCTACAATGAGCAGTTCTTC
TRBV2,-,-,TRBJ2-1,CASSDSSYNEQFF,TGTGCCAGCAGTGACAGTTCCTACAATGAGCAGTTCTTC
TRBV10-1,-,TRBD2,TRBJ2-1,CASTAGDNEQFF,TGCGCCAGCACGGCGGGAGACAATGAGCAGTTCTTC
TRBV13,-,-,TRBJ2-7,CASSSSYSAGEQYF,TGTGCCAGCAGCTCATCGTACTCAGCGGGCGAGCAGTACTTC
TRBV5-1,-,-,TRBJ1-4,CASSLGQVYNEKLFF,TGCGCCAGCAGCTTGGGACAGGTGTATAATGAAAAACTGTTTTTT
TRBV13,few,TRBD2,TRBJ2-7,CASSLEGLAGNSYEQYF,TGTGCCAGCAGCTTAGAGGGACTAGCGGGCAACTCCTACGAGCAGTACTTC
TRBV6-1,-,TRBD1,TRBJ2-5,CATRDRGRQEETQYF,TGTGCCACCCGGGACAGGGGGCGTCAGGAAGAGACCCAGTACTTC
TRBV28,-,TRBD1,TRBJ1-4,CASRETGGFGTNEKLFF,TGTGCCAGCAGGGAGACAGGGGGCTTTGGGACTAATGAAAAACTGTTTTTT
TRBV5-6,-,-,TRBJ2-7,CASSLARFYEQYF,TGTGCCAGCAGCTTGGCGCGGTTCTACGAGCAGTACTTC
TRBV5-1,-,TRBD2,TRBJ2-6,CASSLWLAGRSGANVLTF,TGCGCCAGCAGCTTGTGGCTAGCGGGCCGCTCTGGGGCCAACGTCCTGACTTTC
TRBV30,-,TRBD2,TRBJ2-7,CAWSVGLAGVEQYF,TGTGCCTGGAGTGTAGGGCTAGCGGGAGTCGAGCAGTACTTC
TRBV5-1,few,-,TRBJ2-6,CASSLRGGSGANVLTF,TGCGCCAGCAGCCTGAGGGGGGGCTCTGGGGCCAACGTCCTGACTTTC